Listed below are T cell receptor beta chains from one sample, sequenced in a study of a mutant IDH1 vaccine in newly diagnosed glioma. Data came from immunoSEQ multiplex PCR; TCRdb stores just in-frame clones and leaves some out. The table includes roughly 41,000 clones, over 85% detected once. Sample: PBMCs, taken from a glioma patient treated with radiotherapy, temozolomide or both. Receptors originate from a man between 18 and 35 years old with glioma. Each CDR3 is given with its conserved first and last residue. The D gene is left open where the match is weak. Rows may omit the clone size; those that give it use once, few, many or a size class.

clone size	J gene	CDR3 length	V gene	D gene	CDR3 protein	CDR3 DNA
.	TRBJ2-3	16	TRBV7-9	.	CASSLVLLWGTDTQYF	TGTGCCAGCAGCTTAGTATTACTGTGGGGTACAGATACGCAGTATTTT
.	TRBJ2-5	11	TRBV5-1	.	CASSLEHQRYF	TGCGCCAGCAGCTTGGAGCATCAAAGGTACTTC
.	TRBJ2-7	14	TRBV7-9	TRBD1	CASRPRTGGHEQYF	TGTGCCAGCAGACCCCGGACAGGGGGACACGAGCAGTACTTC
.	TRBJ2-5	15	TRBV30	TRBD2	CAWSAGTSVQETQYF	TGTGCCTGGAGTGCCGGGACTAGCGTCCAAGAGACCCAGTACTTC
.	TRBJ2-7	14	TRBV27	TRBD2	CASSPAGGTYEQYF	TGTGCCAGCAGTCCAGCGGGAGGGACCTACGAGCAGTACTTC
.	TRBJ1-2	15	TRBV7-8	.	CASSRKLDHNYGYTF	TGTGCCAGCAGCCGAAAATTAGATCACAACTATGGCTACACCTTC
.	TRBJ1-1	13	TRBV6-1	.	CASGRTGNTEAFF	TGTGCCAGCGGGAGGACGGGAAACACTGAAGCTTTCTTT
.	TRBJ1-4	13	TRBV9	.	CASSVGEGRKLFF	TGTGCCAGCAGCGTCGGGGAAGGACGAAAACTGTTTTTT
.	TRBJ1-1	14	TRBV29-1	.	CSVDDWQGNTEAFF	TGCAGCGTTGACGATTGGCAGGGGAACACTGAAGCTTTCTTT
.	TRBJ1-3	16	TRBV25-1	.	CASSTGTVVSGNTIYF	TGTGCCAGCAGTACCGGGACGGTAGTCTCTGGAAACACCATATATTTT
.	TRBJ2-1	15	TRBV4-2	TRBD2	CASSQDRASGIREFF	TGTGCCAGCAGCCAAGATAGAGCTAGCGGGATTCGGGAGTTCTTC
.	TRBJ2-1	14	TRBV6-5	.	CASRTGTSYNEQFF	TGTGCCAGCAGAACAGGGACCTCCTACAATGAGCAGTTCTTC
.	TRBJ1-2	15	TRBV25-1	TRBD1	CASSDRGQGRGGYTF	TGTGCCAGCAGTGACCGGGGACAGGGAAGGGGTGGCTACACCTTC
once	TRBJ1-2	14	TRBV2	.	CASRMELANYGYTF	TGTGCCAGCAGGATGGAGTTAGCTAACTATGGCTACACCTTC
.	TRBJ1-5	15	TRBV4-2	TRBD1	CASSQGSQGVQPQHF	TGTGCCAGCAGCCAAGGTTCACAGGGGGTCCAGCCCCAGCATTTT
.	TRBJ1-2	14	TRBV28	.	CASAYPGHLYGYTF	TGTGCCAGCGCTTACCCGGGACATCTCTATGGCTACACCTTC
.	TRBJ2-7	15	TRBV7-2	TRBD2	CASSPRGAGGLEQYF	TGTGCCAGCAGCCCCCGCGGCGCGGGAGGACTCGAGCAGTACTTC
few	TRBJ1-5	14	TRBV25-1	.	CASSESGAAQPQHF	TGTGCCAGCAGTGAATCGGGGGCGGCTCAGCCCCAGCATTTT
.	TRBJ1-3	16	TRBV10-1	.	CARPSLGFRTGNTIYF	TGCGCCAGGCCCTCCTTGGGGTTCCGAACTGGAAACACCATATATTTT
.	TRBJ1-1	15	TRBV9	.	CASSVDVGLNTEAFF	TGTGCCAGCAGCGTAGATGTGGGGTTAAACACTGAAGCTTTCTTT
.	TRBJ1-1	14	TRBV4-3	.	CASSQRGGNTKAFF	TGCGCCAGCAGCCAGAGGGGTGGGAACACTAAAGCTTTCTTT
.	TRBJ1-2	13	TRBV28	.	CASTRGPNYGYTF	TGTGCCAGCACTAGGGGCCCTAACTATGGCTACACCTTC
.	TRBJ1-2	15	TRBV7-9	TRBD1	CASSSSDRPNYGYTF	TGTGCCAGCAGCTCGTCGGACAGGCCCAACTATGGCTACACCTTC
.	TRBJ1-2	15	TRBV6-1	TRBD1	CASSEPGQGGYGYTF	TGTGCCAGCAGCGAGCCCGGACAGGGAGGGTATGGCTACACCTTC
.	TRBJ2-6	19	TRBV7-9	.	CASSSDTVDGSSGANVLTF	TGTGCCAGCAGCTCGGACACTGTAGACGGTAGCTCTGGGGCCAACGTCCTGACTTTC
.	TRBJ1-2	15	TRBV29-1	.	CSVVGAGTHGLGYTF	TGCAGCGTTGTCGGTGCCGGGACCCACGGGCTGGGCTACACCTTC
.	TRBJ1-1	15	TRBV5-1	TRBD1	CASSQYRGPNTEAFF	TGCGCCAGCAGCCAGTACAGGGGCCCGAACACTGAAGCTTTCTTT
few	TRBJ1-5	17	TRBV7-9	TRBD1	CASSPGTGPYSNQPQHF	TGTGCCAGCAGCCCCGGGACAGGGCCATATAGCAATCAGCCCCAGCATTTT
.	TRBJ1-2	12	TRBV7-2	.	CASSLLEGGYTF	TGTGCCAGCAGCTTATTGGAGGGAGGCTACACCTTC
.	TRBJ1-2	15	TRBV28	TRBD1	CASREDRTSNYGYTF	TGTGCCAGCAGGGAGGACAGGACGTCTAACTATGGCTACACCTTC
.	TRBJ2-1	11	TRBV28	.	CASSSYYEQFF	TGTGCCAGCAGCTCCTATTATGAGCAGTTCTTC
.	TRBJ2-3	14	TRBV5-1	.	CASSFGGKGDTQYF	TGCGCCAGCAGCTTCGGCGGGAAGGGGGATACGCAGTATTTT